The 14 T cell receptor beta chains below were found in one sample sequenced in a study of blood T cell repertoires in COVID-19. Sequencing used immunoSEQ multiplex PCR; TCRdb keeps in-frame clones, though not all of them. Found here are 200,000 to 300,000 clones, 75% to 85% of them singletons; the top ten hold less than 6.5%. Sequenced input: peripheral blood. The receptors stem from a human donor in a cohort sampled during active COVID-19.

This clone was counted only a few times. The chain employs TRBV19 and TRBJ1-6, with TRBD1 matching over 7 bases. There are 13 residues in the CDR3. Germline lookup yields CDR1 LNHDA and CDR2 SQIVND (reference sequence). Trimming took 6 bases from V and 7 from J; bases not matched to a gene: 3. The CDR3 loop reads CASREGGNSPLHF. DNA of the CDR3: TGTGCCAGTAGGGAAGGGGGCAATTCACCCCTCCACTTT.

This chain uses TRBV6-4 with TRBJ2-5; D may be TRBD1 (6 bases). The CDR3 has 13 amino acids. V was trimmed by 4 bases and J by 2 bases, leaving 8 bases between them. From germline, CDR1 is MRHNA and CDR2 SNTAGT. This chain's CDR3 is CASSATGQETQYF. In DNA form, the CDR3 reads TGTGCCAGCAGTGCGACAGGACAAGAGACCCAGTACTTC.

This chain uses TRBV9 with TRBJ1-6, with 7 bases lining up with TRBD1. Trimming took 0 bases from V and 5 from J; bases not matched to a gene: 8. The CDR3 runs 17 residues. CDR1 is SGDLS, CDR2 YYNGEE, per germline. This CDR3 reads CASSVAGDSLNNSPLHF. The CDR3 DNA reads TGTGCCAGCAGCGTAGCTGGGGACAGCTTGAATAATTCACCCCTCCACTTT.

The chain has TRBV6-5 and TRBJ1-6; tentatively, D is TRBD1 (6 bases). This CDR3 has 14 residues. The V gene's germline CDR1 is MNHEY and CDR2 SVGAGI. V dropped 4 bases and J dropped 8 bases, with 12 bases sitting between them. The CDR3 region is CASSSGQSYSPLHF. CDR3 bases: TGTGCCAGCAGTTCTGGACAGTCCTATTCACCCCTCCACTTT.

This chain links TRBV5-3 with TRBJ1-2, with unresolved D. TRBV5-3 is marked as an open reading frame, function uncertain. There are 13 residues in the CDR3. V lost 1 base and J 5 bases, leaving 9 bases between the germline ends. The DNA of the CDR3 is TGTGCCAGAAGCTTGTATAGAACTTATGGCTACACCTTC. It translates to CARSLYRTYGYTF.

The chain joins TRBV6-2 or TRBV6-3 to TRBJ2-5, with 7 positions matching TRBD2. The CDR3 sequence is 16 residues long. Germline-derived CDR1 and CDR2 are MNHEY and SVGEGT. V shed 2 bases, J shed 2 bases, and the junction held 8 bases outside the gene matches. The CDR3 bases are TGTGCCAGCAGTTACGGGGGTAGCGGGCATCAAGAGACCCAGTACTTC. It encodes CASSYGGSGHQETQYF.

Only one count was recorded for this clone. The chain uses TRBV5-4 and TRBJ1-6, with unresolved D. This CDR3 spans 16 amino acids. Germline CDR1 is SGHNT and CDR2 is YYREEE (reference sequence). V lost 1 base to trimming and J lost 9 bases, with 17 bases between them. The CDR3 DNA sequence: TGTGCCAGCAGCTTGTGGGAGGTCCGAGAGGGTTCACCCCTCCACTTT. Protein: CASSLWEVREGSPLHF.

CDR3 nucleotide sequence: TGTGCCATCAGTTACGGACAGGGGGCCACAGATACGCAGTATTTT. Protein product: CAISYGQGATDTQYF. The chain uses TRBV10-3 and TRBJ2-3; 11 bases are shared with TRBD1. Germline CDR1 is ENHRY and CDR2 is SYGVKD. There are 15 residues in the CDR3. With 5 bases clipped from V and 2 bases from J, the junction kept 3 bases outside the gene matches.

The chain has TRBV28 and TRBJ2-3; D gene unclear. Trimming took 11 bases from V and 0 from J, leaving 12 bases between them. CDR3 length: 13 residues. Germline V CDR1 and CDR2: MDHEN, SYDVKM. The CDR3 region has the DNA TGTGCCGGAGTAGATTCAAGCACAGATACGCAGTATTTT. Its translation: CAGVDSSTDTQYF.

V is TRBV19 and J is TRBJ1-6; perhaps TRBD1 as D (5 bases). Trimming removed 3 bases from V and 12 bases from J, with 21 bases in between. This CDR3 spans 16 amino acids. Looked up from germline, CDR1 is LNHDA and CDR2 is SQIVND (reference sequence). In DNA, the CDR3 is TGTGCCAGTAGTATCAGTTCCGGCAAAGGGGAAGGACCCCTCCACTTT. This codes for CASSISSGKGEGPLHF. Full variable domain (rest looked up from reference TRBV19 and TRBJ1-6): DGGITQSPKYLFRKEGQNVTLSCEQNLNHDAMYWYRQDPGQGLRLIYYSQIVNDFQKGDIAEGYSVSREKKESFPLTVTSAQKNPTAFYLCASSISSGKGEGPLHFGNGTRLTVT.

This clone has a count of ten or more. V is TRBV9 and J is TRBJ1-1; TRBD1 is a possible D gene (6 bases). The CDR3 totals 13 residues. Germline V lookup: CDR1 SGDLS, CDR2 YYNGEE. The V gene lost 3 bases and the J gene lost 2 bases, with 8 bases spanning the gap. CDR3 sequence reads: CASSAGDNTEAFF. In DNA, the CDR3 is TGTGCCAGCAGCGCAGGGGATAACACTGAAGCTTTCTTT.

The chain uses TRBV4-2 and TRBJ2-1, with 10 nucleotides matching TRBD2. CDR3 size: 16 residues. Germline V gene sequence: CDR1 LGHNA, CDR2 YNFKEQ. The ends lost 0 bases at V and 7 bases at J; junction bases unmatched: 6. Here the CDR3 DNA reads TGTGCCAGCAGCCAAGATCGTAAAGCGGGAGGGAATGAGCAGTTCTTC. Its protein is CASSQDRKAGGNEQFF.

The chain joins TRBV5-1 to TRBJ2-1; 7 bases are shared with TRBD1. There are 15 residues in the CDR3. With V trimmed by 0 bases and J by 8 bases, 8 bases remained unmatched. Germline CDR1 SGHRS, CDR2 YFSETQ. The CDR3 loop reads CASSLDRGSVDEQFF. The CDR3 DNA reads as TGCGCCAGCAGCTTGGACAGGGGATCGGTTGATGAGCAGTTCTTC.

The chain joins TRBV18 to TRBJ1-5; possibly TRBD1 for D (6 bases). The CDR3 is 13 amino acids. In germline, CDR1 is KGHSH, CDR2 LQKENI. Trimming took 8 bases from V and 8 from J, leaving 16 bases between them. The CDR3, as DNA: TGTGCCAGCCAGGGGATTAGCGAGGAGCCCCAGCATTTT. This gives the protein CASQGISEEPQHF.